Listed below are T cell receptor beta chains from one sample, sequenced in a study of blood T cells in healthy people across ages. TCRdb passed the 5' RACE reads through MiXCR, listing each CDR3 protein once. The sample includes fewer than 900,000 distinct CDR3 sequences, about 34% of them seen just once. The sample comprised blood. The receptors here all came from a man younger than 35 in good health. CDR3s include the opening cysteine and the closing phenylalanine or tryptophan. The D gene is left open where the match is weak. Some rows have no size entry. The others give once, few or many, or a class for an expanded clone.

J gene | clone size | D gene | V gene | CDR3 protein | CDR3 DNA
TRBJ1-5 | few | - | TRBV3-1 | CASSQSGSNQPQHF | TGTGCCAGCAGCCAATCAGGGAGCAATCAGCCCCAGCATTTT
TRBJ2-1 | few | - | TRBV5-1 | CASANRGLSWDEQFF | TGCGCTAGCGCCAATAGGGGGTTGTCTTGGGATGAGCAGTTCTTC
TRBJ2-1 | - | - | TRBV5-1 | CASNLVGYNEQFF | TGCGCCAGCAATCTAGTTGGCTACAATGAGCAGTTCTTC
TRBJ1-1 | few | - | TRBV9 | CASSASGARTEAFF | TGTGCCAGCAGCGCCAGCGGGGCCAGGACTGAAGCTTTCTTT
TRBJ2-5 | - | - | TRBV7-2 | CASSDWTLETQYF | TGTGCCAGCAGCGATTGGACACTGGAGACCCAGTACTTC
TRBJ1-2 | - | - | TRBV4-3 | CASSPDNGNYGYTF | TGCGCCAGCAGCCCCGACAATGGGAACTATGGCTACACCTTC
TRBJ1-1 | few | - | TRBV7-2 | CASSLTTDTEAFF | TGTGCCAGCAGCTTAACAACCGACACTGAAGCTTTCTTT
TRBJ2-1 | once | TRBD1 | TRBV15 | CATSRGTGAYEQFF | TGTGCCACCAGCAGAGGGACAGGGGCCTATGAACAGTTCTTC
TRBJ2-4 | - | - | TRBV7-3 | CASSLTSMRERYF | TGTGCCAGCAGCTTAACGAGTATGAGGGAGCGGTACTTC
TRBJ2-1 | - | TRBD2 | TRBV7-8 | CASSRLAGVLFEQFF | TGTGCCAGCAGCAGACTAGCCGGGGTACTATTTGAGCAGTTCTTC
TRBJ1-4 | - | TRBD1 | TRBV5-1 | CASSPDGQGGTDGANEKLFF | TGCGCCAGCAGCCCAGACGGACAGGGAGGAACGGACGGAGCTAATGAAAAACTGTTTTTT
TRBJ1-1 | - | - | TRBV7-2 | CASSLVGGGAFF | TGTGCCAGCAGCTTAGTCGGAGGAGGGGCTTTCTTT
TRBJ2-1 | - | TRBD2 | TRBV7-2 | CASSPWTSGETREQFF | TGTGCCAGCAGCCCATGGACTAGCGGGGAAACACGGGAGCAGTTCTTC
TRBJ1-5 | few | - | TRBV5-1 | CASSLGTVSNQPQHF | TGTGCCAGCTCACTCGGGACGGTTAGCAATCAGCCCCAGCATTTT
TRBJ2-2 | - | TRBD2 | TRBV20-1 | CSARVAGVGGELFF | TGCAGTGCTAGAGTAGCGGGGGTTGGAGGGGAGCTGTTTTTT
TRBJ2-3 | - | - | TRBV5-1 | CASSLGSWGPGTDTQYF | TGCGCCAGCAGCTTGGGTAGCTGGGGTCCAGGCACAGATACGCAGTATTTT
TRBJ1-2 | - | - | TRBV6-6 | CASGYSTGDDSYTF | TGTGCCAGCGGTTACTCGACTGGGGACGATAGCTACACCTTC
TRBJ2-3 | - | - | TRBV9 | CASSVEGGQGTDTQYF | TGTGCCAGCAGCGTAGAGGGGGGGCAGGGCACAGATACGCAGTATTTT
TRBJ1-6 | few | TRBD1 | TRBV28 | CASGNRDREGSPLHF | TGTGCCAGCGGAAACCGGGACAGGGAGGGTTCACCCCTCCACTTT
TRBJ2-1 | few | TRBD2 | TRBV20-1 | CSARLTSVFNEQFF | TGCAGTGCTCGCCTCACTAGCGTATTCAATGAGCAGTTCTTC
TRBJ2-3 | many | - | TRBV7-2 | CASRRQGGFTDTQYF | TGTGCCAGCAGGAGGCAGGGGGGCTTCACAGATACGCAGTATTTT
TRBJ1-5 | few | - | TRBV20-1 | CSGVGGGQPQHF | TGCAGTGGAGTCGGGGGAGGTCAGCCCCAGCATTTT
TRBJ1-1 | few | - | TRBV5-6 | CASSYNWGTEAFF | TGTGCCAGCAGCTACAATTGGGGGACTGAAGCTTTCTTT
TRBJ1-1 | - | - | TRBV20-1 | CSASDGMNTEAFF | TGCAGTGCTAGCGACGGCATGAACACTGAAGCTTTCTTT
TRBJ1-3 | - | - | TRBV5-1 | CASSPRGDYSGNTIYF | TGCGCCAGCAGCCCGCGGGGCGATTACTCTGGAAACACCATATATTTT
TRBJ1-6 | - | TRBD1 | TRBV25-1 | CASTADRVNLNSPLHF | TGTGCCAGCACCGCGGACAGGGTTAATCTTAATTCACCCCTCCACTTT
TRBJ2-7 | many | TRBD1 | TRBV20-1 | CSAREPPGQGHAQYF | TGCAGTGCTAGAGAACCCCCGGGACAGGGACATGCACAGTACTTC
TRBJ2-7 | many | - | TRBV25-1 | CASSMGPSYEQYF | TGTGCCAGCAGCATGGGCCCTTCCTACGAGCAGTACTTC
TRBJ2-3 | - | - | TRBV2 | CASSGAAQYF | TGTGCCAGCAGCGGTGCAGCGCAGTATTTT
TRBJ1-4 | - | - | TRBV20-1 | CSAPRGGSATTNEKLFF | TGCAGTGCTCCTAGAGGCGGTAGTGCTACGACTAATGAAAAACTGTTTTTT
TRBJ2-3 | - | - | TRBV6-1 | CASSVQTGGTDTQYF | TGTGCCAGCAGTGTACAGACGGGTGGTACAGATACGCAGTATTTT
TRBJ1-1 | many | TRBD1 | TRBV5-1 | CASSPGTANTEAFF | TGCGCCAGCAGCCCCGGGACAGCGAACACTGAAGCTTTCTTT
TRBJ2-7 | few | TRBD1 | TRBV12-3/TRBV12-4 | CASSFHAGTEDYNEQYF | TGTGCCAGCAGTTTTCACGCCGGGACAGAAGATTACAATGAGCAGTACTTC
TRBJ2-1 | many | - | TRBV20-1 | CSARDHSGNEQFF | TGCAGTGCTAGAGATCATTCGGGGAATGAGCAGTTCTTC
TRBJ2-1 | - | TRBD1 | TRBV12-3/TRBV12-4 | CASSLGQGPAMSLFF | TGTGCCAGCAGTCTGGGACAGGGCCCCGCGATGAGCCTGTTCTTC
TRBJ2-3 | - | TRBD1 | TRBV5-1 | CASTRDSSTDTQYF | TGCGCCAGCACCCGGGACAGTAGCACAGATACGCAGTATTTT
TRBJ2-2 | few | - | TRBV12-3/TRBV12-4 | CASSLGPSSRELFF | TGTGCCAGCAGTTTAGGGCCCTCGTCGAGGGAGCTGTTTTTT
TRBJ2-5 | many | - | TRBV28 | CASSLGGVQYF | TGTGCCAGCAGTTTAGGGGGAGTCCAGTACTTC
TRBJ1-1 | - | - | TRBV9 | CASSVGGGILTEAFF | TGTGCCAGCAGCGTAGGAGGTGGGATCCTCACTGAAGCTTTCTTT
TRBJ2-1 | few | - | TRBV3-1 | CASSQEIGGNEQFF | TGTGCCAGCAGCCAAGAGATTGGGGGAAATGAGCAGTTCTTC
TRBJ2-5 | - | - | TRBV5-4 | CASSLAADQETQYF | TGTGCCAGCAGCTTGGCGGCAGACCAAGAGACCCAGTACTTC
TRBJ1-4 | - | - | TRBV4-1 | CASSRGSAKGTNEKLFF | TGCGCCAGCAGCCGGGGGAGCGCGAAGGGCACTAATGAAAAACTGTTTTTT
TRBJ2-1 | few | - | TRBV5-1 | CASRPDGDNEQFF | TGCGCCAGCAGGCCCGACGGAGACAATGAGCAGTTCTTC
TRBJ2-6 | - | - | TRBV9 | CASSEERGGANVLTF | TGTGCCAGCAGCGAGGAGCGAGGCGGGGCCAACGTCCTGACTTTC
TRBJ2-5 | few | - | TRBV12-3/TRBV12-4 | CASTVRETQYF | TGTGCCAGCACAGTGAGGGAGACCCAGTACTTC
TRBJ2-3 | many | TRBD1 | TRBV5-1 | CASSFDPGTATDTQYF | TGCGCCAGCAGCTTCGACCCGGGGACAGCCACAGATACGCAGTATTTT
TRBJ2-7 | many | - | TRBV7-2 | CASSIYRGEQYF | TGTGCCAGCAGCATATACAGAGGCGAGCAGTACTTC
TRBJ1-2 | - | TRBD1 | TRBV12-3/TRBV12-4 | CASSNRDRGGYTF | TGTGCCAGCAGTAACCGGGACAGGGGAGGCTACACCTTC
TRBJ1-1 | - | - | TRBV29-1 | CSVEEIILEAFF | TGCAGCGTTGAAGAGATAATCTTAGAGGCTTTCTTT
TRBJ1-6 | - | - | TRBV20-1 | CSASFSTSGNSPLHF | TGCAGTGCTAGTTTCTCAACCAGCGGTAATTCACCCCTCCACTTT
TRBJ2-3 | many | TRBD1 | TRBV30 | CAWSVVGQGARDTQYF | TGTGCCTGGAGTGTCGTCGGACAGGGGGCAAGGGATACGCAGTATTTT
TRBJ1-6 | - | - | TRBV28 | CASSSEGSSYNSPLHF | TGTGCCAGCAGTTCCGAGGGGAGCTCCTATAATTCACCCCTCCACTTT
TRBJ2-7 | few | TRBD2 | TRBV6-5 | CASSYTTSGRYEQYF | TGTGCCAGCAGTTACACGACTAGCGGAAGATACGAGCAGTACTTC
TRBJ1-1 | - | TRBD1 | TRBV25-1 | CASSESAGGYTEAFF | TGTGCCAGCAGTGAATCTGCAGGGGGATACACTGAAGCTTTCTTT
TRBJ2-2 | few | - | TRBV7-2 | CASSPGRTDTGELFF | TGTGCCAGCAGCCCGGGACGTACAGACACCGGGGAGCTGTTTTTT
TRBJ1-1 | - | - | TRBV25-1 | CASKGEGNTEAFF | TGTGCCAGCAAAGGGGAGGGGAACACTGAAGCTTTCTTT
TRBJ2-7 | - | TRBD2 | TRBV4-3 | CASSQEVGGNYNEQYF | TGCGCCAGCAGCCAAGAGGTGGGGGGGAACTACAATGAGCAGTACTTC